This T cell receptor (beta chain) was captured in a study of control samples from healthy donors and cancer patients. Some clones are missing from TCRdb's copy, which holds only in-frame ones; the method was immunoSEQ multiplex PCR. The sample contains approximately 170,000 clones, about 93% of which appear only once. After removal of 4 bases from V and 15 bases from J, the junction contained 18 bases not matched to a gene. CDR1 SEHNR and CDR2 FQNEAQ come from the germline V gene (reference sequence). This CDR3 is 15 amino acids long. Specimen: blood. The rearrangement uses TRBV7-9 and TRBJ2-1; 7 positions match TRBD1. This sequence was found in a woman aged 30 to 39 in good health. The CDR3, as DNA: TGTGCCAGCAGCTCGGGCCCGGACAGGTGGGAGATTGCGTTCTTC. As protein: CASSSGPDRWEIAFF.